Below are 30 T cell receptor beta chains sequenced from a single sample in a study of cytomegalovirus exposure and HLA in healthy donors. In the PCR, 60 Vbeta and 13 Jbeta primers were used. Generated by immunoSEQ multiplex PCR, the TCRdb table keeps only in-frame clones and is missing some. The sample has nearly 300,000 clones; approximately 90% are singletons. The specimen was PBMCs. These receptors all stem from a man aged 35 to 55 in good health and CMV-seropositive.

This clone was observed a few times. The rearrangement uses TRBV5-1 and TRBJ1-1; D is uncertain. The CDR3 runs 13 residues. V gave up 3 bases and J gave up 10 bases, with 16 bases separating them. Germline V CDR1 and CDR2: SGHRS, YFSETQ. CDR3 sequence (DNA): TGCGCCAGCAGCTCCCACCCTCTTGGGCGAGCTTTCTTT. It yields the protein CASSSHPLGRAFF. Together with reference TRBV5-1 and TRBJ1-1, the CDR3 gives the full variable domain: KAGVTQTPRYLIKTRGQQVTLSCSPISGHRSVSWYQQTPGQGLQFLFEYFSETQRNKGNFPGRFSGRQFSNSRSEMNVSTLELGDSALYLCASSSHPLGRAFFGQGTRLTVV.

The chain recombines TRBV27 with TRBJ2-3, with 11 bases lining up with TRBD2. The CDR3 has 17 amino acids. The trim removed 3 bases at V and 2 bases at J, leaving 7 bases unmatched. In germline, CDR1 is MNHEY, CDR2 SMNVEV (reference sequence). CDR3 residues: CASSFRLAGGSTDTQYF. CDR3 DNA: TGTGCCAGCAGTTTCCGGCTAGCGGGAGGATCCACAGATACGCAGTATTTT.

J is TRBJ1-2 and V is TRBV18; 9 positions match TRBD1. This CDR3 has 15 residues. The V and J ends lost 5 bases and 2 bases, in that order; junction bases with no gene match: 6. CDR1 KGHSH and CDR2 LQKENI come from the germline V gene. In nucleotides, the CDR3 is TGTGCCAGCTCATTCGGACAGGGGTTCAACTATGGCTACACCTTC. It encodes CASSFGQGFNYGYTF.

The chain recombines TRBV5-4 with TRBJ2-7; possible D gene TRBD1, 5 bases. This CDR3 spans 15 amino acids. The V gene lost 4 bases and the J gene lost 1 base, with 15 bases spanning the gap. The germline CDR1 and CDR2 sequences are SGHNT and YYREEE (reference sequence). The CDR3 here is CASSPERGQSYEQYF. For the CDR3, the DNA is TGTGCCAGCAGCCCCGAGAGAGGACAATCCTACGAGCAGTACTTC.

V and J are TRBV7-9 and TRBJ2-5; 8 positions agree with TRBD2. J gave up 2 bases and V 4 bases, and 18 bases lay outside the gene matches. This CDR3 spans 19 amino acids. The germline gives CDR1 SEHNR, CDR2 FQNEAQ (reference sequence). CDR3 protein: CASSSPLGESGGPQETQYF. The CDR3 nucleotides are TGTGCCAGCAGCTCCCCCCTCGGCGAGTCGGGAGGGCCACAAGAGACCCAGTACTTC.

This chain joins TRBV5-1 and TRBJ2-3, with 11 positions matching TRBD2. Unmatched junction bases numbered 6, after V lost 0 bases and J lost 3 bases. The CDR3 has 17 residues. Germline V gives CDR1 SGHRS, CDR2 YFSETQ. The DNA of the CDR3 is TGCGCCAGCAGCTTGGGGATTAGCGGGAGGGGGACAGATACGCAGTATTTT. This codes for CASSLGISGRGTDTQYF.

The V call is TRBV9, the J call TRBJ2-1; no reliable D call. V shed 0 bases and J shed 5 bases, with 12 bases lying between them. This CDR3 is built from 15 residues. Germline V CDR1 and CDR2: SGDLS, YYNGEE. CDR3 protein: CASSVVGLSDNEQFF. The CDR3 coding sequence is TGTGCCAGCAGCGTAGTTGGTCTCTCGGACAATGAGCAGTTCTTC.

The chain couples TRBV5-5 to TRBJ2-7, with TRBD1 identical over 8 bases. Trimming took 3 bases from V and 4 from J; bases not matched to a gene: 6. The CDR3 covers 14 residues. CDR1 SGHKS and CDR2 YYEKEE come from the germline V gene (reference sequence). For the CDR3, the DNA is TGTGCCAGCAGCTCCTCACAGGGGGGATACGAGCAGTACTTC. Its protein product is CASSSSQGGYEQYF.

V usage is TRBV6-5 and J usage is TRBJ2-7; D might be TRBD2 (6 bases). Germline V CDR1 and CDR2: MNHEY, SVGAGI. The length of the CDR3 is 14 residues. The ends were cut back, 9 bases at V and 0 bases at J, with 15 bases in the middle. CDR3 sequence reads: CASGVGGSSYEQYF. The CDR3 DNA reads TGTGCCAGTGGGGTGGGGGGATCCTCCTACGAGCAGTACTTC.

This CDR3 reads CASSLAGTSSYEQYF. CDR3 nucleotide sequence: TGTGCCAGCAGCTTAGCGGGGACATCCTCCTACGAGCAGTACTTC. The chain carries TRBV7-9 and TRBJ2-7; D perhaps matches TRBD1 (6 bases). Germline V CDR1 and CDR2: SEHNR, FQNEAQ (reference sequence). CDR3 size: 15 residues. Trimming cost V 0 bases and J 0 bases, with 9 bases left between them. The full variable domain, its missing parts supplied by reference TRBV7-9 and TRBJ2-7, is DTGVSQNPRHKITKRGQNVTFRCDPISEHNRLYWYRQTLGQGPEFLTYFQNEAQLEKSRLLSDRFSAERPKGSFSTLEIQRTEQGDSAMYLCASSLAGTSSYEQYFGPGTRLTVT.

This chain joins TRBV7-2 and TRBJ2-7; 15 bases align to TRBD2. CDR1 is SGHTA, CDR2 FQGNSA, per germline. The CDR3 sequence is 16 residues long. The junction had 7 bases not matched to a gene; V was cut back by 7 bases and J by 3 bases. CDR3 region: CASINPGLAGGYEQYF. The CDR3 nucleotides read TGTGCCAGCATCAACCCGGGACTAGCGGGAGGCTACGAGCAGTACTTC. Complete variable domain (other parts from reference TRBV7-2 and TRBJ2-7): GAGVSQSPSNKVTEKGKDVELRCDPISGHTALYWYRQSLGQGLEFLIYFQGNSAPDKSGLPSDRFSAERTGGSVSTLTIQRTQQEDSAVYLCASINPGLAGGYEQYFGPGTRLTVT.

The CDR3 DNA reads TGCGCCAGCAGCTTGGATTCCGGGGTAGGGCCCCAGCATTTT. Translating gives CASSLDSGVGPQHF. V gene TRBV5-1 combines with J gene TRBJ1-5; D remains unclear. Germline values: CDR1 SGHRS, CDR2 YFSETQ. This CDR3 is built from 14 residues. Trimming shortened V by 0 bases and J by 9 bases, and 13 bases separated the two germline ends.

The rearrangement joins TRBV29-1 to TRBJ1-1; D is ambiguous. The CDR3 consists of 12 residues. Trimming took 5 bases from V and 0 from J, leaving 7 bases between them. The germline V gene has CDR1 SQVTM and CDR2 ANQGSEA. CDR3 residues: CSVLQLNTEAFF. In nucleotides, the CDR3 is TGCAGCGTTCTACAGTTGAACACTGAAGCTTTCTTT.

The chain is built from TRBV6-1 and TRBJ2-5; D call uncertain. Trimming took 6 bases from V and 5 from J, leaving 10 bases between them. Germline V CDR1 and CDR2: MNHNS, SASEGT. The CDR3 totals 12 residues. The CDR3 protein is CASRGRYETQYF. In DNA, the CDR3 is TGTGCCAGCAGGGGCAGATACGAGACCCAGTACTTC.

The chain joins TRBV27 to TRBJ2-6; a possible D gene is TRBD2 (6 bases). Germline CDR1 MNHEY, CDR2 SMNVEV (reference sequence). The V and J ends lost 8 bases and 0 bases respectively, with 11 bases between them. This CDR3 has 15 residues. The CDR3 DNA reads TGTGCCAGCGGGGGGTTTGACTCTGGGGCCAACGTCCTGACTTTC. Its translation is CASGGFDSGANVLTF.

This rearrangement joins TRBV5-4 to TRBJ2-7; 11 bases agree with TRBD1. The CDR3 covers 15 residues. Germline loops: CDR1 SGHNT, CDR2 YYREEE (reference sequence). V trimming: 5 bases; J trimming: 4 bases; junction bases outside the gene matches: 8. The CDR3 spells CASSYGQGAAYEQYF. The CDR3 DNA sequence: TGTGCCAGCAGTTATGGACAGGGGGCCGCGTACGAGCAGTACTTC.

The V gene is TRBV6-5, the J gene TRBJ2-7, with 8 nucleotides matching TRBD1. V was pared by 3 bases and J by 6 bases, with 13 bases of the junction left unmatched. The CDR3 length is 16 residues. Per the germline V gene, CDR1 is MNHEY and CDR2 is SVGAGI. CDR3 in amino acids: CASSYKSRTGMIEQYF. DNA for the CDR3: TGTGCCAGCAGTTATAAGTCCCGGACAGGGATGATCGAGCAGTACTTC.

V is TRBV4-1 and J is TRBJ1-5; D gene unclear. The CDR3 loop spans 18 amino acids. Germline V lookup: CDR1 MGHRA, CDR2 YSYEKL. V was cut by 0 bases and J by 0 bases, with 15 bases left in between. CDR3 residues: CASSQDLGGLNSNQPQHF. DNA for the CDR3: TGCGCCAGCAGCCAAGATCTCGGCGGACTGAATAGCAATCAGCCCCAGCATTTT.

J is TRBJ1-2 and V is TRBV9; TRBD1 aligns across 8 bases. Germline CDR1 reads SGDLS; CDR2 reads YYNGEE. The CDR3 consists of 14 residues. With V trimmed by 3 bases and J by 8 bases, 9 bases remained unmatched. CDR3 residues: CASSAARQGQGYTF. Written as DNA, the CDR3 is TGTGCCAGCAGCGCAGCCAGACAGGGGCAAGGCTACACCTTC.

This sequence joins TRBV19 and TRBJ1-5; TRBD1 is a possible D gene (5 bases). This CDR3 comprises 15 residues. Per germline, CDR1 LNHDA and CDR2 SQIVND (reference sequence). The V and J ends lost 3 bases and 2 bases respectively, with 11 bases between them. This chain's CDR3 is CASSMIGAGNQPQHF. CDR3 sequence (DNA): TGTGCCAGTAGTATGATAGGGGCGGGCAATCAGCCCCAGCATTTT.

V is TRBV7-2 and J is TRBJ2-7; 8 bases are a match to TRBD2. The germline CDR1 and CDR2 sequences are SGHTA and FQGNSA. CDR3 length equals 15 residues. V dropped 1 base and J dropped 2; count of bases not matched to a gene: 4. For the CDR3, the DNA is TGTGCCAGCAGCTTAGACGGGAGGGTCCCCTACGAGCAGTACTTC. Translated: CASSLDGRVPYEQYF.

This chain uses TRBV10-1 with TRBJ2-7, with D perhaps matching TRBD2 (6 bases). The CDR3 covers 15 residues. Between the trimmed V and J ends, which lost 6 bases and 2 bases, there was a span of 17 bases. CDR1 and CDR2 from the germline V gene are WNHNN and SYGVQD (reference sequence). The CDR3: CASSPGGQRTYEQYF. Here the CDR3 DNA reads TGCGCCAGCAGCCCCGGGGGTCAGCGAACCTACGAGCAGTACTTC.

The V call is TRBV30, the J call TRBJ2-7; D might be TRBD2 (6 bases). Trimming removed 1 base from V and 7 bases from J, with 17 bases in between. Germline-derived CDR1 and CDR2 are GTSNPN and SVGIG (reference sequence). CDR3 length: 14 residues. This chain's CDR3 is CAWSALAPTGEQYF. The CDR3 DNA is TGTGCCTGGAGTGCACTAGCCCCAACGGGGGAGCAGTACTTC.

This chain connects TRBV5-1 to TRBJ2-1, with 11 bases that match TRBD2. Germline loops: CDR1 SGHRS, CDR2 YFSETQ. Trimming took 2 bases from V and 11 from J; bases not matched to a gene: 12. The CDR3 length is 16 residues. The CDR3 spells CASSFDKTLAGGQQFF. The CDR3 DNA reads as TGCGCCAGCAGCTTTGACAAAACTCTAGCGGGAGGACAGCAGTTCTTC.

The rearrangement uses TRBV18 and TRBJ2-5; TRBD2 matches at 10 bases. Germline loops: CDR1 KGHSH, CDR2 LQKENI. CDR3 length: 15 amino acids. Trimming cost V 3 bases and J 2 bases; bases outside gene matches: 3. This CDR3 reads CASSPLLAGQETQYF. In nucleotides, the CDR3 is TGTGCCAGCTCACCCTTACTAGCGGGGCAAGAGACCCAGTACTTC.

The chain employs TRBV28 and TRBJ1-2; a weak D match, TRBD1 (6 bases). This CDR3 is built from 13 residues. Per germline, CDR1 MDHEN and CDR2 SYDVKM. V was pared by 8 bases and J by 2 bases, with 12 bases between. The CDR3 DNA reads TGTGCCAGCCGAAACAGGGTCAACTATGGCTACACCTTC. It specifies CASRNRVNYGYTF.

This clone has a single count. The chain joins TRBV7-9 to TRBJ1-1, with D tentatively TRBD1 (6 bases). The CDR3 is 16 residues long. V was shortened by 2 bases and J by 5 bases, with 18 bases between the two germline ends. CDR1 SEHNR and CDR2 FQNEAQ come from the germline V gene (reference sequence). CDR3 loop: CASSLRGGGLRTEAFF. CDR3 bases: TGTGCCAGCAGCTTAAGAGGGGGTGGGTTGCGTACTGAAGCTTTCTTT.

This sequence joins TRBV7-3 and TRBJ2-2, with TRBD1 matching over 7 bases. The germline gives CDR1 SGHTA, CDR2 FQGTGA. J gave up 0 bases and V 0 bases, and 4 bases lay outside the gene matches. This CDR3 is built from 17 residues. The chain's CDR3 is CASSLTRTGANTGELFF. In DNA form, the CDR3 reads TGTGCCAGCAGCTTAACCAGGACAGGTGCGAACACCGGGGAGCTGTTTTTT.

The chain links TRBV29-1 to TRBJ2-7, with TRBD1 as a possible D gene (6 bases). This CDR3 contains 13 residues. Germline V gene data show CDR1 as SQVTM and CDR2 as ANQGSEA. With 1 base removed from V and 5 bases from J, the gap between germline ends came to 12 bases. CDR3 amino acids: CSVEVNQGNEQYF. CDR3 DNA: TGCAGCGTTGAAGTAAATCAGGGGAACGAGCAGTACTTC.

The chain joins TRBV5-4 to TRBJ1-2; 8 bases fit TRBD1. There are 14 residues in the CDR3. CDR1 is SGHNT, CDR2 YYREEE, per germline (reference sequence). V dropped 0 bases and J dropped 6; count of bases not matched to a gene: 4. CDR3 in amino acids: CASSLAQGAHGYTF. Written as DNA, the CDR3 is TGTGCCAGCAGCTTGGCCCAGGGGGCTCATGGCTACACCTTC.